The clone carrying this T cell receptor (beta chain) was seen a handful of times. Germline assignment: CDR1 SGHAT and CDR2 FQNNGV. CDR3 length equals 15 residues. V was pared by 5 bases and J by 5 bases, with 6 bases of the junction left unmatched. This entry belongs to a study of response to subunit inactivated influenza vaccine. TCRdb re-called the RT-PCR reads through MiXCR, storing one row per CDR3 protein. Found here are about 570,000 distinct CDR3 sequences, roughly 12% of them singletons; the top ten hold 8% to 13%. This sample was shared with a second study, whose subject was T cells expressing NK-cell markers. This second study says: Researchers built TCR beta cDNA using 5'RACE template switching with UMIs.

The source of this sequence is a man between 50 and 59 years old who received an inactivated influenza vaccine. The sample in question was PBMCs from blood, obtained on the day of vaccination. V usage is TRBV11-2 and J usage is TRBJ2-3, with 11 bases identical to TRBD2. CDR3 nucleotide sequence: TGTGCCAGCAGCCAGACTAGCGGGGTTGGAGATACGCAGTATTTT. Translated: CASSQTSGVGDTQYF.